This TCR beta chain was identified during a study of blood T cell repertoires in COVID-19. Whole-study context: PBMCs, B-cell-depleted T cells, or T cells were the source of the cDNA or gDNA that made up the material.

Assay: immunoSEQ multiplex PCR; the TCRdb copy retains only in-frame clones and omits some. The profile shows approximately 250,000 clones, roughly 88% of them singletons. People in the exposed group encountered a COVID-19 case within 2 weeks before entering the study. CDR1 and CDR2 from the germline V gene are MNHEY and SVGAGI. V lost 2 bases to trimming and J lost 8 bases, with 10 bases between them. The length of the CDR3 is 14 residues. This receptor was obtained from a woman aged 40 to 49 who had been exposed to COVID-19. V gene TRBV6-5 combines with J gene TRBJ1-6; a possible D gene is TRBD1 (5 bases). Sequenced input: PBMCs or T cells enriched from blood (not recorded which). The CDR3: CASSYGDSHSPLHF. The DNA for the CDR3 is TGTGCCAGCAGTTACGGTGACAGTCATTCACCCCTCCACTTT.